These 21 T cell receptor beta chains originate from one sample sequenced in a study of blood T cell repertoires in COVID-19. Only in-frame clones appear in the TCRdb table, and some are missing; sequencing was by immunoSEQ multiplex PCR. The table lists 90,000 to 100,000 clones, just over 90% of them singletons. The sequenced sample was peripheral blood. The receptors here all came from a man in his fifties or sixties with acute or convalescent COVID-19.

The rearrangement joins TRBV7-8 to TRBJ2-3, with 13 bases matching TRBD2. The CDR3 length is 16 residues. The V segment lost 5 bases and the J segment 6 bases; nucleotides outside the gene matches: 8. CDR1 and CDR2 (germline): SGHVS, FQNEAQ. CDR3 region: CASSLRTSGSRDTQYF. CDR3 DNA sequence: TGTGCCAGCAGCCTCAGGACTAGCGGGAGCAGGGATACGCAGTATTTT.

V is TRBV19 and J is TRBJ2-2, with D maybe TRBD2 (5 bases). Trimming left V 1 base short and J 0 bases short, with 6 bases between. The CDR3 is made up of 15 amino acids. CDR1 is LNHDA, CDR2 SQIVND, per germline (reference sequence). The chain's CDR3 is CASSIGAANTGELFF. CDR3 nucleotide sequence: TGTGCCAGTAGTATAGGAGCGGCGAACACCGGGGAGCTGTTTTTT. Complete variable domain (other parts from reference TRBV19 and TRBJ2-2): DGGITQSPKYLFRKEGQNVTLSCEQNLNHDAMYWYRQDPGQGLRLIYYSQIVNDFQKGDIAEGYSVSREKKESFPLTVTSAQKNPTAFYLCASSIGAANTGELFFGEGSRLTVL.

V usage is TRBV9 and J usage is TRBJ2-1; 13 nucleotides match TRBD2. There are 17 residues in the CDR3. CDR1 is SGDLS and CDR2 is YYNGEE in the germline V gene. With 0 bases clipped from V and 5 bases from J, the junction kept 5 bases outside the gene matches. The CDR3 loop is CASSVEGTSGAHNEQFF. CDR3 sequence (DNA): TGTGCCAGCAGCGTAGAGGGGACTAGCGGGGCTCACAATGAGCAGTTCTTC.

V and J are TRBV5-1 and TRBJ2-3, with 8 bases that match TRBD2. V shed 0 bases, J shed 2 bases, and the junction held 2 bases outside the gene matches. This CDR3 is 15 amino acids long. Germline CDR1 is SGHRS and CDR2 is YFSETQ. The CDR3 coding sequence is TGCGCCAGCAGCTTGGCGGGAGGGACCACAGATACGCAGTATTTT. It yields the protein CASSLAGGTTDTQYF.

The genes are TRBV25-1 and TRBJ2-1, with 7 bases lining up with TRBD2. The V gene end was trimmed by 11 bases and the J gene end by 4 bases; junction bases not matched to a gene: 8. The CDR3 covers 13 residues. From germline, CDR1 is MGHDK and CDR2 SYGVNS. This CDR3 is CAASRREYNEQFF. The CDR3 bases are TGTGCCGCGTCGAGGCGGGAGTACAATGAGCAGTTCTTC.

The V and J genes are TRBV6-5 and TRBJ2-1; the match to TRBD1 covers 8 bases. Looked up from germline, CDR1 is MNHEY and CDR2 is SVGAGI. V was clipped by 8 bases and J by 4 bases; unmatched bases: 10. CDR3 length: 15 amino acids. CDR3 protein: CASQTGERGYNEQFF. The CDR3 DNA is TGTGCCAGCCAGACAGGGGAGAGAGGGTACAATGAGCAGTTCTTC.

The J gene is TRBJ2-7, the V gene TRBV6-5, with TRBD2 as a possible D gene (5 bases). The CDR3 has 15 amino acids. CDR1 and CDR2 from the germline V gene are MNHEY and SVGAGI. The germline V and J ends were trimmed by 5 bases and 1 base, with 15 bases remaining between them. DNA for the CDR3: TGTGCCAGCAGTACCGCTGAACTAGGATCCTACGAGCAGTACTTC. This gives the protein CASSTAELGSYEQYF.

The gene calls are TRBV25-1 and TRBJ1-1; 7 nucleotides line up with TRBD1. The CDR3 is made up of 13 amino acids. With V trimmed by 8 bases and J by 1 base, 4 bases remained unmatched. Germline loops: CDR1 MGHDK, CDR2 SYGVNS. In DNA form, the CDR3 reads TGTGCCAGCCGATGGACAGGGAACACTGAAGCTTTCTTT. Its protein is CASRWTGNTEAFF.

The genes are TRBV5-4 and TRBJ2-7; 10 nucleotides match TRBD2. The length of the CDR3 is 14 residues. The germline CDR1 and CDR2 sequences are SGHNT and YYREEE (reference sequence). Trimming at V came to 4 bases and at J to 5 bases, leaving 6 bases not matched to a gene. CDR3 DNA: TGTGCCAGCAGCACAGCGGGAGGGAGGGACGAGCAGTACTTC. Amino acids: CASSTAGGRDEQYF. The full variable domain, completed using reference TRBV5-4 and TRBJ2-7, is ETGVTQSPTHLIKTRGQQVTLRCSSQSGHNTVSWYQQALGQGPQFIFQYYREEENGRGNFPPRFSGLQFPNYSSELNVNALELDDSALYLCASSTAGGRDEQYFGPGTRLTVT.

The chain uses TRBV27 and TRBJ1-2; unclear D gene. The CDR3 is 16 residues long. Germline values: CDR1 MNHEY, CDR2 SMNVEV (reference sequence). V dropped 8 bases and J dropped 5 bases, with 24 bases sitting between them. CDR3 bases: TGTGCCAGCCGCACACTCCTAATGGGCCAAGCATATGGCTACACCTTC. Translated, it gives CASRTLLMGQAYGYTF.

CDR3 residues: CACRGLGADTQYF. CDR3 nucleotide sequence: TGTGCCTGCAGGGGGCTGGGAGCAGATACGCAGTATTTT. This chain uses TRBV18 with TRBJ2-3, with 8 bases aligning to TRBD1. The CDR3 consists of 13 residues. Germline assignment: CDR1 KGHSH and CDR2 LQKENI. The trim removed 11 bases at V and 4 bases at J, leaving 8 bases unmatched.

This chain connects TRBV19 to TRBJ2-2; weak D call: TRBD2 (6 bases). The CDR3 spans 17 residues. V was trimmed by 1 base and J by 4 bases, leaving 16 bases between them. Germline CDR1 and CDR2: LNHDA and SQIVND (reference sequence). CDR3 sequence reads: CASSIGGQGSGTGELFF. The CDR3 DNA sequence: TGTGCCAGTAGTATAGGGGGCCAGGGTAGCGGCACCGGGGAGCTGTTTTTT.

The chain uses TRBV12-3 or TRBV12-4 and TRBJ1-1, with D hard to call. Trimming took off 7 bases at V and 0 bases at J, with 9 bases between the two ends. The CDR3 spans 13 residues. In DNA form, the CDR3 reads TGTGCCAGCAAAGGGAGACTGAACACTGAAGCTTTCTTT. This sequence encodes CASKGRLNTEAFF.

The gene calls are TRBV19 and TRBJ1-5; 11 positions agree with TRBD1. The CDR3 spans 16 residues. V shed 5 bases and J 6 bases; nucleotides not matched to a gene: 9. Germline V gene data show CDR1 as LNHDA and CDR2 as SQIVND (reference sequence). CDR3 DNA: TGTGCCAGTAGTCCGCCCGTGGGGACAGGGGGTCAGCCCCAGCATTTT. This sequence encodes CASSPPVGTGGQPQHF.

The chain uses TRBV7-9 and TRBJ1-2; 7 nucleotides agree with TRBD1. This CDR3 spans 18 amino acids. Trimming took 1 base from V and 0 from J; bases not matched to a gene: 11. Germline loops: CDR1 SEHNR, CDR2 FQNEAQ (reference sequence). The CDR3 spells CASSLDRGQVTANYGYTF. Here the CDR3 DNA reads TGTGCCAGCAGCTTAGATCGAGGACAGGTTACAGCTAACTATGGCTACACCTTC.

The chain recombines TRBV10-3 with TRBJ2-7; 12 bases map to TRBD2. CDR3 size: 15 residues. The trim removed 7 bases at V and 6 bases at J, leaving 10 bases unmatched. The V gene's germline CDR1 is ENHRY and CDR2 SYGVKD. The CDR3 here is CAIMGLAGRYIEQYF. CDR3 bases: TGTGCCATCATGGGACTAGCGGGCCGTTATATCGAGCAGTACTTC.

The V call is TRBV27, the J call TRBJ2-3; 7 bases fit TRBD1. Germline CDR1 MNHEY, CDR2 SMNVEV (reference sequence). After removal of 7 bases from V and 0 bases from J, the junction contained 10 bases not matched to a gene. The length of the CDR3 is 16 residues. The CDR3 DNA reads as TGTGCCAGCACCAACAGGGGTGGTGCTAGCACAGATACGCAGTATTTT. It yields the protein CASTNRGGASTDTQYF.

The CDR3 DNA follows: TGTGCCATCAGTGACCCCCCAGGGAGGCAAGGCGGGGAGCTGTTTTTT. Translating gives CAISDPPGRQGGELFF. The rearrangement joins TRBV10-3 to TRBJ2-2; maybe TRBD2 (6 bases). Germline CDR1 ENHRY, CDR2 SYGVKD. Trimming pared 3 bases from V and 7 bases from J, leaving 18 bases between. The CDR3 extends over 16 amino acids.

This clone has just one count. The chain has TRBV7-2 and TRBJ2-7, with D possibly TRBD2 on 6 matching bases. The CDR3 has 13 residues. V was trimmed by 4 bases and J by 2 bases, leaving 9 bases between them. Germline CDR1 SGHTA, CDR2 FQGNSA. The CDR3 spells CASSSGLTYEQYF. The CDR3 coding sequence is TGTGCCAGCAGCTCCGGACTAACCTACGAGCAGTACTTC.

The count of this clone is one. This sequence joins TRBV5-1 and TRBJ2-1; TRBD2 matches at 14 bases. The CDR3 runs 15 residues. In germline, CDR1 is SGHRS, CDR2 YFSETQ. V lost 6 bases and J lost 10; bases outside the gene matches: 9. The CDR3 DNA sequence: TGCGCCAGCAAAGGGACTAGCGGGAGCCCGGGGGAGCAGTTCTTC. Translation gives CASKGTSGSPGEQFF.

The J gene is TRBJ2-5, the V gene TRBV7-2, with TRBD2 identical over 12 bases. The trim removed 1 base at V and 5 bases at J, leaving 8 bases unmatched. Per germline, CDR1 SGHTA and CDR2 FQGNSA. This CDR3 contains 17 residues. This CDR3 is CASSLGTSGIAGETQYF. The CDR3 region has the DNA TGTGCCAGCAGCTTAGGGACTAGCGGGATCGCAGGGGAGACCCAGTACTTC.